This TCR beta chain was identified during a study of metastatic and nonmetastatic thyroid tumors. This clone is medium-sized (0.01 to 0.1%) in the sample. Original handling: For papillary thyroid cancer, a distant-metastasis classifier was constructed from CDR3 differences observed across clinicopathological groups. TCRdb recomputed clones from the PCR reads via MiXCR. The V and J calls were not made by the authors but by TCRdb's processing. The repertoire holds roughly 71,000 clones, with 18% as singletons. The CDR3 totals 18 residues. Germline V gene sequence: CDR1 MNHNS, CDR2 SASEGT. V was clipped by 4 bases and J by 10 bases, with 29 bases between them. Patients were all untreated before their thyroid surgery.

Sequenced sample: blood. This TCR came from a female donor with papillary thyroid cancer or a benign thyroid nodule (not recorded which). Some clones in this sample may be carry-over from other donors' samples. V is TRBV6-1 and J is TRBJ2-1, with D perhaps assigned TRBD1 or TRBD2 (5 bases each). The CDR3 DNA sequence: TGTGCCAGCAGTGTCGGTTTCGGGGAGCCTCCTTTGGGGGAGGAGCAGTTCTTC. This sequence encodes CASSVGFGEPPLGEEQFF.